Described below is a single TCR beta chain sequence and its context. Its antigen remains unidentified. The sample originates from a study of persistence of HIV-infected CD4 T cells. Whole-study results and caveats: Compared with CD3/CD28-stimulated cells, CMV- and Gag-responding cells showed lower TCRbeta richness. Degenerate expanded CDR3beta sequences were enriched among CMV- and Gag-responding cells.

Lysates of CMV-infected fibroblasts at approximately 9.6 ug/mL stimulated these cells. Sorting selected CD4+ T cells upregulating both CD40 ligand and CD69. The immunoSEQ assay was version 4, run in survey mode. The method was immunoSEQ multiplex PCR; TCRdb's version includes in-frame clones alone and lacks a portion of them. Of 15,000 to 25,000 clones listed, roughly 74% are singletons. The CDR3 runs to 15 residues. Per germline, CDR1 MDHEN and CDR2 SYDVKM. V was shortened by 5 bases and J by 3 bases, with 14 bases between the two germline ends. The TCR sequence derives from an adult man with HIV who was CMV-seropositive. Sequenced material: CD4+ T cells sorted from PBMCs after roughly 18-hour stimulation, taken from a patient who received antiretroviral therapy. J is TRBJ1-3 and V is TRBV28, with D possibly matching TRBD1 (6 bases). This CDR3 reads CASSIRTGNGNTIYF. CDR3 bases: TGTGCCAGCAGTATTAGAACAGGGAATGGAAACACCATATATTTT.